This TCR beta chain is drawn from a study of blood T cell repertoires in COVID-19. In germline, CDR1 is SQVTM, CDR2 ANQGSEA. The CDR3 is 16 amino acids. Trimming removed 6 bases from V and 5 bases from J; junction bases left unmatched: 15. The repertoire was sequenced with immunoSEQ multiplex PCR; TCRdb's copy has only in-frame clones and lacks some. The profile shows about 300,000 clones, roughly 91% of them singletons. This clonotype was obtained from a woman between 25 and 40 years old with COVID-19, enrolled during active disease. The V call is TRBV29-1, the J call TRBJ2-2, with TRBD1 matching 7 bases. The material sequenced was peripheral blood. The CDR3 nucleotides are TGCAGCGTCCCCCGGTCCGGGACAGCTTATACCGGGGAGCTGTTTTTT. Protein sequence: CSVPRSGTAYTGELFF.